The entry below describes one TCR beta chain. As yet, its antigen is unknown. This entry comes from a study of T cells in Graves' hyperthyroidism and ophthalmopathy. Study-level points and caveats: Model output signaled ophthalmopathy a median about seven months ahead of onset.

It was RNA transcripts that yielded the amplified TCR beta CDR3 regions. The TCR CDR3 was amplified in a first-round RT-PCR using the HTBI primer set. Using its own MiXCR run on the multiplex PCR reads, TCRdb lists one record per CDR3 protein. The sample yields some 700,000 distinct CDR3 sequences, 15% to 20% seen once. When ophthalmopathy did not progress within 18 months, Graves' hyperthyroidism was considered stable. V dropped 8 bases and J dropped 2 bases, with 15 bases sitting between them. This CDR3 has 14 amino acids. V usage is TRBV12-3 or TRBV12-4 and J usage is TRBJ2-5; D is ambiguous. This TCR came from a man in his fifties or sixties with Graves' hyperthyroidism. Source material: blood. The CDR3 is CASAVSLQQETQYF. In nucleotides, the CDR3 is TGTGCCAGCGCCGTGTCACTCCAACAAGAGACCCAGTACTTC.